The sequence of this T cell receptor (beta chain) was determined in a study of OX40 agonist ivuxolimab in advanced cancers. Background on the study: Mean age around 60 years, range about 23 to 80; approximately 80% male. Study-level points and caveats: In the 0.1 to 3.0 mg/kg range, CD4+ and CD8+ blood T cells had expanded clonally by week 6.

Worth noting for this clone: Its cognate antigen is unknown.

TCRdb's copy holds only in-frame clones and misses some; the assay was immunoSEQ multiplex PCR. The repertoire holds about 74,000 clones, with around nine tenths as singletons. Sequencing was performed on CD4+ or CD8+ T cells sorted from blood, taken in a trial of the OX40 agonist ivuxolimab. This TCR was sampled from an adult with an advanced solid tumor such as melanoma, head and neck, liver or kidney cancer.

The CDR3 spells CASSARSATNEQFF. The CDR3 bases are TGTGCCAGCAGCGCGAGGAGCGCCACCAATGAGCAGTTCTTC. The chain couples TRBV7-9 to TRBJ2-1; D uncertain. CDR1 is SEHNR, CDR2 FQNEAQ, per germline (reference sequence). Trimming took off 5 bases at V and 6 bases at J, with 14 bases between the two ends. The CDR3 has 14 amino acids.